These T cell receptor beta chains were read from a single sample in a study of Ad26.COV2.S vaccination and SARS-CoV-2 variants. Assay used: immunoSEQ multiplex PCR; TCRdb lists only in-frame clones, some missing. This table has 300,000 to 400,000 clones, around 84% appearing once. The sample was peripheral blood, taken in a trial of Ad26.COV2.S vaccine versus placebo. These receptors came from a person aged 18 to 59 who received the Ad26.COV2.S COVID-19 vaccine or a placebo. Both conserved end residues are part of each CDR3. Fields, in order: D gene, clone size, V gene, J gene, CDR3 protein. The D gene is left open where the match is weak. Size tells how often a clone was seen (once, few, many) or the class of an expanded clone, and some rows leave it out.

TRBD1	NA	TRBV5-4	TRBJ2-3	CASSQRTGPTDTQYF
NA	NA	TRBV4-2	TRBJ1-2	CASSQDSANYGYTF
TRBD1	few	TRBV19	TRBJ2-1	CASSILQGFHNEQFF
TRBD2	NA	TRBV5-1	TRBJ2-5	CASSLGGLGQETQYF
NA	NA	TRBV30	TRBJ2-7	CAWSYVSYEQYF
TRBD2	NA	TRBV18	TRBJ2-3	CASSPTSGGTDTQYF
NA	NA	TRBV9	TRBJ2-2	CASEENTGELFF
NA	NA	TRBV19	TRBJ2-3	CASTPRGLSTDTQYF
NA	NA	TRBV6-6	TRBJ1-5	CASSPRGRGYSNQPQHF
TRBD1	NA	TRBV7-9	TRBJ2-1	CASSPLLGQGSSYNEQFF
TRBD1	once	TRBV7-9	TRBJ1-2	CASSLTGGSHGYTF
TRBD1	NA	TRBV2	TRBJ1-2	CASSEEVRGNGYTF
NA	NA	TRBV30	TRBJ2-1	CAWRYSDYNEQFF
TRBD1	NA	TRBV6-6	TRBJ2-2	CASSYYRGTGELFF
TRBD1	NA	TRBV30	TRBJ1-2	CAWSTGTGKNNYGYTF
TRBD2	NA	TRBV7-2	TRBJ2-5	CASTILTSGGETQYF